These 8 T cell receptor beta chains originate from one sample sequenced in a study of shared clonotypes between healthy human individuals. Naive CD8 cells lacked CD45RO and underwent positive selection for CCR7, leaving out terminally differentiated effector memory CD45RA+ cells. Using immunoSEQ multiplex PCR, the repertoire was profiled, and TCRdb retains in-frame clones only, with some absent. The table shows roughly 810,000 clones, with 95% to 97% occurring only once. The sequencing input was naive CD8+ T cells sorted from blood. These receptors all come from a man between 25 and 39 years old in good health.

CDR3 coding DNA: TGCGCCAGCAGCCAAGCACAGGACCTCGGGGGTACGCAGTATTTT. Amino acid sequence: CASSQAQDLGGTQYF. The chain has TRBV4-3 and TRBJ2-3; a weak D match, TRBD2 (6 bases). V was trimmed by 1 base and J by 8 bases, leaving 16 bases between them. Germline CDR1 reads LGHNA; CDR2 reads YSLEER. The CDR3 spans 15 residues.

This chain joins TRBV7-9 and TRBJ2-1; tentative D call: TRBD2 (6 bases). Trimming took off 4 bases at V and 7 bases at J, with 8 bases between the two ends. The CDR3 spans 12 residues. Per the germline V gene, CDR1 is SEHNR and CDR2 is FQNEAQ (reference sequence). The CDR3 loop reads CASSYLANEQFF. The CDR3 DNA follows: TGTGCCAGCAGCTACCTAGCGAATGAGCAGTTCTTC.

The chain joins TRBV28 to TRBJ2-7, with 7 nucleotides matching TRBD1. The CDR3 has 14 residues. V lost 6 bases to trimming and J lost 4 bases; unmatched junction nucleotides: 9. Germline V gene sequence: CDR1 MDHEN, CDR2 SYDVKM. Here the CDR3 DNA reads TGTGCCAGCAGGCACAGGGGTTCATTTTACGAGCAGTACTTC. Translating gives CASRHRGSFYEQYF.

The genes are TRBV7-6 and TRBJ2-2; weak D call: TRBD1 (5 bases). The V end lost 1 base, the J end lost 3 bases, and 18 bases lay between the germline ends. The germline V gene has CDR1 SGHVS and CDR2 FNYEAQ. The CDR3 covers 18 residues. The CDR3 loop is CASSLELIGIGDTGELFF. The CDR3 nucleotides read TGTGCCAGCAGCTTAGAGTTGATTGGAATAGGGGACACCGGGGAGCTGTTTTTT.

The chain combines TRBV28 with TRBJ2-3, with TRBD2 matching over 8 bases. Germline V gene lookup returns CDR1 MDHEN and CDR2 SYDVKM. Losses at the gene ends were 5 bases for V and 2 bases for J; bases not matched to a gene: 9. This CDR3 is built from 16 residues. DNA of the CDR3: TGTGCCAGCAGTGCCGCGGCGGGAGGTATCACAGATACGCAGTATTTT. Its translation is CASSAAAGGITDTQYF.

V is TRBV5-4 and J is TRBJ2-1; D gene unclear. The CDR3 sequence is 13 residues long. Per germline, CDR1 SGHNT and CDR2 YYREEE (reference sequence). The germline V and J ends were trimmed by 2 bases and 6 bases, with 9 bases remaining between them. CDR3 residues: CASSFRSGNEQFF. CDR3 coding DNA: TGTGCCAGCAGCTTCCGATCTGGCAATGAGCAGTTCTTC.

The rearrangement links TRBV4-1 to TRBJ2-7; 8 bases align to TRBD2. Germline V gene lookup returns CDR1 MGHRA and CDR2 YSYEKL. CDR3 length equals 15 residues. The trim removed 6 bases at V and 1 base at J, leaving 8 bases unmatched. CDR3 protein: CASSPPGGASYEQYF. The CDR3 bases are TGCGCCAGCAGTCCACCCGGGGGGGCTTCCTACGAGCAGTACTTC.

V usage is TRBV11-2 and J usage is TRBJ1-4, with 8 bases aligning to TRBD1. The CDR3 covers 13 residues. The V gene's germline CDR1 is SGHAT and CDR2 FQNNGV. V was pared by 6 bases and J by 10 bases, with 7 bases of the junction left unmatched. The CDR3 loop reads CASRGQVQVKLFF. The DNA for the CDR3 is TGTGCCAGCAGGGGACAGGTTCAGGTAAAACTGTTTTTT.